The rows below give T cell receptor beta chains drawn from one sample of a study of a mutant IDH1 vaccine in newly diagnosed glioma. Assay used: immunoSEQ multiplex PCR; TCRdb lists only in-frame clones, some missing. Of about 60,000 clones in the sample, around 84% were seen once. No cognate antigen is known for these TCRs. The sample here was PBMCs, taken from a glioma patient whose treatment included an IDH1 peptide vaccine. Receptors were obtained from a man under 40 with glioma. CDR3s include the opening cysteine and the closing phenylalanine or tryptophan. Fields, in order: V gene, D gene, clone size, J gene, CDR3 DNA, CDR3 protein. The D gene is left open where the match is weak. The size field is filled for only some rows; it gives once, few, many or a size class.

TRBV11-2	NA	NA	TRBJ2-7	TGTGCCAGCAGCTTTCGCCCCTACGAGCAGTACTTC	CASSFRPYEQYF
TRBV19	NA	NA	TRBJ1-5	TGTGCCAGTAGCCAGGGACGCGATCAGCCCCAGCATTTT	CASSQGRDQPQHF
TRBV28	NA	NA	TRBJ2-2	TGTGCCAGCAAAGGGGGGACAGTGAACACCGGGGAGCTGTTTTTT	CASKGGTVNTGELFF
TRBV6-6	NA	NA	TRBJ1-4	TGTGCCACCATTGACAGTAATAATGAAAAACTGTTTTTT	CATIDSNNEKLFF
TRBV2	TRBD2	NA	TRBJ2-2	TGTGCCAGCAGTGCTCTAGCGGGGGGGCCCTGGGAGCTGTTTTTT	CASSALAGGPWELFF
TRBV6-4	TRBD1	NA	TRBJ1-1	TGTGCCAGCAGGGAGAGTCCCGGGACAGGGTTCACTGAAGCTTTCTTT	CASRESPGTGFTEAFF
TRBV6-6	TRBD1	once	TRBJ2-7	TGTGCCAGCAGTTGGGACAGGGCGTCCTACGAGCAGTACTTC	CASSWDRASYEQYF
TRBV5-4	NA	NA	TRBJ2-7	TGTGCCAGCAGCTACCGGGACCTTTCCTACGAGCAGTACTTC	CASSYRDLSYEQYF
TRBV5-1	TRBD2	NA	TRBJ2-5	TGCGCCAGCAGCTTGACTAGCGGGCAAGAGACCCAGTACTTC	CASSLTSGQETQYF
TRBV5-5	TRBD1	NA	TRBJ1-5	TGTGCCAGCAGTCCTGACAGGGGGCGGGTGGGAAGCAATCAGCCCCAGCATTTT	CASSPDRGRVGSNQPQHF
TRBV19	TRBD1	NA	TRBJ1-6	TGTGCCAGTAGTGCTTACAGGGGATCGGGTTCACCCCTCCACTTT	CASSAYRGSGSPLHF
TRBV2	NA	NA	TRBJ2-7	TGTGCCAGCACCCTATATACGACTTACGAGCAGTACTTC	CASTLYTTYEQYF
TRBV13	NA	NA	TRBJ1-1	TGTGCCAGCAGCTTAGAGCGGGGGTTAAACATGAACACTGAAGCTTTCTTT	CASSLERGLNMNTEAFF
TRBV7-8	NA	NA	TRBJ1-1	TGTGCCAGCAGCGTACATACAGGGACGAACACTGAAGCTTTCTTT	CASSVHTGTNTEAFF
TRBV4-1	NA	few	TRBJ1-5	TGCGCCAGCAGCCAAGCCGGTGTGTACAATCAGCCCCAGCATTTT	CASSQAGVYNQPQHF
TRBV18	TRBD1	NA	TRBJ2-6	TGTGCCAGCTCAGCGACAGGGGGCCTCACTGGGGCCAACGTCCTGACTTTC	CASSATGGLTGANVLTF
TRBV13	NA	NA	TRBJ2-7	TGTGCCAGCAGCTCCCCCGGGACCGGGGGAGGCGAGCAGTACTTC	CASSSPGTGGGEQYF
TRBV6-6	NA	NA	TRBJ1-6	TGTGCCAGCAGTTACGCGCAGGTTCAAAATTCACCCCTCCACTTT	CASSYAQVQNSPLHF
TRBV4-1	NA	NA	TRBJ2-3	TGCGCCAGCAGCCAAGTTTTCGATACGCAGTATTTT	CASSQVFDTQYF
TRBV5-5	NA	NA	TRBJ1-3	TGTGCCAGCAGCTTGTACAGGGCTGGAAACACCATATATTTT	CASSLYRAGNTIYF
TRBV13	TRBD1	NA	TRBJ2-2	TGTGCCAGCAGCTTAGCTGGACAGGGCTTGGCCGGGGAGCTGTTTTTT	CASSLAGQGLAGELFF
TRBV6-1	TRBD1	NA	TRBJ2-3	TGTGCCAGCAGTGAAGCGGGGACAGCCACAGATACGCAGTATTTT	CASSEAGTATDTQYF